Shown below are 14 T cell receptor beta chains from a single sample sequenced in a study of T cell repertoires in cytomegalovirus infection. TCRdb called the reads again in MiXCR, with one record for every CDR3 protein. The sample gives approximately 170,000 distinct CDR3 sequences, over 15% of which show up once; approximately 19% is in the top ten. The material sequenced was CD8+ T cells from PBMCs. All receptors come from a human donor in good health (CMV status not recorded). Some clones in this sample may be carry-over from other donors' samples.

The rearrangement links TRBV7-2 to TRBJ1-1; 7 bases line up with TRBD1. Trimming removed 2 bases from V and 6 bases from J; junction bases left unmatched: 6. The CDR3 runs to 14 residues. Germline values: CDR1 SGHTA, CDR2 FQGNSA. The CDR3 DNA is TGTGCCAGCAGCTTATATCAGGGGGGCTCTGAAGCTTTCTTT. Residues: CASSLYQGGSEAFF.

This sequence joins TRBV14 and TRBJ2-7; 10 bases agree with TRBD1. J was trimmed by 3 bases and V by 1 base; bases with no gene match: 9. Germline values: CDR1 SGHDN, CDR2 FVKESK. The CDR3 is made up of 17 amino acids. CDR3 amino acids: CASSQVGLGTGVYEQYF. DNA for the CDR3: TGTGCCAGCAGCCAAGTTGGTTTGGGGACAGGGGTCTACGAGCAGTACTTC.

This clonotype was observed a handful of times. CDR3 coding DNA: TGTGCCAGCAGTCGTCCTAGCGGGGTAAGCTCCTACAATGAGCAGTTCTTC. It codes for CASSRPSGVSSYNEQFF. The chain links TRBV6-2 or TRBV6-3 to TRBJ2-1; 9 nucleotides align to TRBD2. This CDR3 has 17 residues. The germline gives CDR1 MNHEY, CDR2 SVGEGT. With 5 bases clipped from V and 0 bases from J, the junction kept 8 bases outside the gene matches.

This clonotype appeared a few times. J is TRBJ2-1 and V is TRBV2; no definite D call. The V gene's germline CDR1 is SNHLY and CDR2 FYNNEI. V gave up 4 bases and J gave up 8 bases, with 6 bases separating them. This CDR3 has 11 residues. CDR3 loop: CASSGRYEQFF. CDR3 in DNA: TGTGCCAGCAGTGGTCGGTATGAGCAGTTCTTC.

This rearrangement joins TRBV2 to TRBJ1-2; D gene ambiguous. The CDR3 has 15 residues. Germline CDR1 reads SNHLY; CDR2 reads FYNNEI. The ends were cut back, 3 bases at V and 4 bases at J, with 15 bases in the middle. The chain's CDR3 is CASSETTQEFYGYTF. The CDR3 bases are TGTGCCAGCAGTGAGACTACTCAGGAATTCTATGGCTACACCTTC.

This clonotype has more than one count but fewer than ten. The chain couples TRBV19 to TRBJ2-7; 10 bases fit TRBD2. With V trimmed by 3 bases and J by 8 bases, 10 bases remained unmatched. The germline gives CDR1 LNHDA, CDR2 SQIVND (reference sequence). The CDR3 consists of 15 residues. The CDR3 region is CASSIDASGGGKQYF. The CDR3 DNA reads TGTGCCAGTAGTATCGACGCTAGCGGGGGCGGAAAGCAGTACTTC.

This clonotype was detected a few times. V gene TRBV7-8 combines with J gene TRBJ2-1, with 8 bases matching TRBD2. The germline V gene has CDR1 SGHVS and CDR2 FQNEAQ. This CDR3 spans 15 amino acids. V trimming: 5 bases; J trimming: 2 bases; junction bases outside the gene matches: 5. The CDR3 nucleotides are TGTGCCAGCAGCCCTCGGGAGGGCCCCTACAATGAGCAGTTCTTC. It codes for CASSPREGPYNEQFF.

The chain uses TRBV27 and TRBJ2-1; TRBD2 might be the D (5 bases). The CDR3 totals 15 residues. CDR1 is MNHEY, CDR2 SMNVEV, per germline (reference sequence). V lost 4 bases and J lost 3, with 13 bases in between. The CDR3 sequence: CASSSGGLLYNEQFF. The CDR3 DNA follows: TGTGCCAGCAGTTCCGGCGGACTCCTCTACAATGAGCAGTTCTTC.

This clonotype has just a few counts. The rearrangement links TRBV7-2 to TRBJ2-7, with D tentatively TRBD1 or TRBD2 (6 bases each). The germline V and J ends were trimmed by 1 base and 5 bases, with 15 bases remaining between them. Germline-derived CDR1 and CDR2 are SGHTA and FQGNSA. This CDR3 region has 15 residues. DNA of the CDR3: TGTGCCAGCAGCTTAGGGAGGGGGAACGGCCACGAGCAGTACTTC. Translating it yields CASSLGRGNGHEQYF.

This clonotype was recorded at least ten times. The rearrangement joins TRBV19 to TRBJ2-1, with unresolved D. Trimming took off 5 bases at V and 4 bases at J, with 9 bases between the two ends. CDR1 is LNHDA and CDR2 is SQIVND in the germline V gene (reference sequence). This CDR3 contains 13 residues. CDR3 sequence (DNA): TGTGCCAGTAGTCTCGGGCTTTACAATGAGCAGTTCTTC. Amino acids: CASSLGLYNEQFF. Full variable domain (outside the CDR3, taken from reference TRBV19 and TRBJ2-1): DGGITQSPKYLFRKEGQNVTLSCEQNLNHDAMYWYRQDPGQGLRLIYYSQIVNDFQKGDIAEGYSVSREKKESFPLTVTSAQKNPTAFYLCASSLGLYNEQFFGPGTRLTVL.

J is TRBJ1-2 and V is TRBV29-1; D remains ambiguous. This CDR3 spans 11 amino acids. Trimming took 2 bases from V and 3 from J, leaving 4 bases between them. The V gene's germline CDR1 is SQVTM and CDR2 ANQGSEA. CDR3 loop: CSVELDYGYTF. The CDR3 region has the DNA TGCAGCGTTGAACTCGACTATGGCTACACCTTC. The full variable domain, rest sourced from reference TRBV29-1 and TRBJ1-2, is SAVISQKPSRDICQRGTSLTIQCQVDSQVTMMFWYRQQPGQSLTLIATANQGSEATYESGFVIDKFPISRPNLTFSTLTVSNMSPEDSSIYLCSVELDYGYTFGSGTRLTVV.

J is TRBJ2-3 and V is TRBV9; the D gene is possibly TRBD1 (6 bases). The CDR3 contains 14 residues. V shed 3 bases and J shed 4 bases, with 12 bases lying between them. Germline V lookup: CDR1 SGDLS, CDR2 YYNGEE. CDR3 sequence reads: CASSASHRADTQYF. The CDR3 DNA sequence: TGTGCCAGCAGCGCCTCTCACAGGGCAGATACGCAGTATTTT.

This clonotype was observed a handful of times. The V gene is TRBV12-3 or TRBV12-4, the J gene TRBJ2-3, with no clear D. The CDR3 sequence is 14 residues long. V was pared by 5 bases and J by 6 bases, with 15 bases between. The CDR3 coding sequence is TGTGCCAGCAGTCGAAACGTGGGATTCGATACGCAGTATTTT. Encoded protein: CASSRNVGFDTQYF.

The chain combines TRBV20-1 with TRBJ2-1, with TRBD2 matching 11 bases. J gave up 8 bases and V 3 bases, and 12 bases lay outside the gene matches. Germline assignment: CDR1 DFQATT and CDR2 SNEGSKA (reference sequence). The CDR3 spans 16 residues. The chain's CDR3 is CSARRGLAELEDEQFF. DNA of the CDR3: TGCAGTGCTAGGAGGGGACTAGCGGAGTTGGAAGATGAGCAGTTCTTC.